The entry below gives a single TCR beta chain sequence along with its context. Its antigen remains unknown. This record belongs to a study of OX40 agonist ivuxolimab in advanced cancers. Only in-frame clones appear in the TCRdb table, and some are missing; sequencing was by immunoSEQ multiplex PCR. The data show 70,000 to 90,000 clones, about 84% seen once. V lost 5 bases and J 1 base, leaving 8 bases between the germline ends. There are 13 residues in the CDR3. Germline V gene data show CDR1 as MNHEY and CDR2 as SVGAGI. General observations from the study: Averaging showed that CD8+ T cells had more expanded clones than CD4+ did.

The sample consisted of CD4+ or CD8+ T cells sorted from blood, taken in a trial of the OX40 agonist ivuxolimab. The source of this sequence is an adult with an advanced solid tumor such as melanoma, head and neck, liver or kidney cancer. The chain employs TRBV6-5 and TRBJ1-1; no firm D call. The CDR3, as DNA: TGTGCCAGCAGTCCCACAGCGAACACTGAAGCTTTCTTT. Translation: CASSPTANTEAFF.